Below are 23 T cell receptor beta chains sequenced from a single sample in a study of T cells in localized non-small cell lung cancer. The data were produced by immunoSEQ multiplex PCR, yet TCRdb's version contains in-frame clones alone and is incomplete. This table has 30,000 to 40,000 clones, 75% to 90% appearing once. Sequencing was performed on peripheral blood, taken before any cancer treatment. These receptors were collected from a man aged 35-69 years with stage I lung adenocarcinoma.

The chain has TRBV6-1 and TRBJ1-1, with TRBD1 matching 7 bases. Unmatched junction bases numbered 5, after V lost 6 bases and J lost 1 base. From germline, CDR1 is MNHNS and CDR2 SASEGT. The CDR3 is 14 residues long. CDR3 residues: CASRAGTANTEAFF. The CDR3, as DNA: TGTGCCAGCAGGGCCGGGACAGCGAACACTGAAGCTTTCTTT.

This clone was observed once. The rearrangement joins TRBV18 to TRBJ1-2; the match to TRBD1 covers 8 bases. Trimming at V came to 2 bases and at J to 5 bases, leaving 7 bases not matched to a gene. From germline, CDR1 is KGHSH and CDR2 LQKENI. This CDR3 has 15 amino acids. The CDR3 loop is CASSPNSDRAYGYTF. The CDR3 bases are TGTGCCAGCTCACCAAACTCGGACAGGGCTTATGGCTACACCTTC.

This sequence joins TRBV6-1 and TRBJ1-2, with D perhaps TRBD1 (5 bases). V lost 2 bases, J lost 5 bases, and 15 bases lay in between. The CDR3 is 15 amino acids. Per germline, CDR1 MNHNS and CDR2 SASEGT. In DNA form, the CDR3 reads TGTGCCAGCAGTGAATCTAATCTGGGGGGATATGGCTACACCTTC. Translation gives CASSESNLGGYGYTF.

The chain is built from TRBV6-4 and TRBJ1-1; 7 nucleotides match TRBD1. V shed 6 bases and J 4 bases; nucleotides not matched to a gene: 5. The CDR3 loop spans 13 amino acids. CDR1 and CDR2 from the germline V gene are MRHNA and SNTAGT. The CDR3 here is CASSGTVGTEAFF. The CDR3 DNA is TGTGCCAGCAGCGGGACAGTCGGCACTGAAGCTTTCTTT.

This clone was detected once. The gene calls are TRBV9 and TRBJ1-2, with D tentatively TRBD1 (5 bases). Per the germline V gene, CDR1 is SGDLS and CDR2 is YYNGEE. Trimming stripped 3 bases from V and 5 bases from J, with 11 bases between. CDR3 length: 13 residues. The DNA of the CDR3 is TGTGCCAGCAGCGCTGGGGCTGTTTATGGCTACACCTTC. This sequence encodes CASSAGAVYGYTF.

This clone showed up just once. The chain carries TRBV5-1 and TRBJ1-1; weak D call: TRBD1 (5 bases). CDR3 length: 11 amino acids. Trimming left V 6 bases short and J 9 bases short, with 12 bases between. Germline V gene data show CDR1 as SGHRS and CDR2 as YFSETQ. Here the CDR3 reads CASTEGTQAFF. As DNA, the CDR3 is TGCGCCAGCACCGAGGGGACCCAAGCTTTCTTT.

This clone was counted only a few times. The J gene is TRBJ1-5, the V gene TRBV19; D unclear. The V gene lost 6 bases and the J gene lost 1 base, with 16 bases spanning the gap. Germline V gene data show CDR1 as LNHDA and CDR2 as SQIVND (reference sequence). CDR3 length: 16 amino acids. The CDR3 DNA reads TGTGCCAGTAGCCTCACTCAGATTTCCAGCAATCAGCCCCAGCATTTT. This gives the protein CASSLTQISSNQPQHF.

V usage is TRBV9 and J usage is TRBJ1-1; D remains unclear. V dropped 0 bases and J dropped 0 bases, with 9 bases sitting between them. Germline V gene sequence: CDR1 SGDLS, CDR2 YYNGEE. This CDR3 has 15 residues. The CDR3 is CASSVVNELNTEAFF. The CDR3 nucleotides are TGTGCCAGCAGCGTAGTAAACGAACTGAACACTGAAGCTTTCTTT.

V usage is TRBV5-1 and J usage is TRBJ1-3; D possibly corresponds to TRBD1 (6 bases). V was clipped by 3 bases and J by 7 bases, with 14 bases between them. Germline values: CDR1 SGHRS, CDR2 YFSETQ. The CDR3 spans 14 residues. CDR3 nucleotide sequence: TGCGCCAGCAGCTCAGGGGAAAGTATCAACACCATATATTTT. It yields the protein CASSSGESINTIYF. Supplemented by reference TRBV5-1 and TRBJ1-3, the full variable domain reads KAGVTQTPRYLIKTRGQQVTLSCSPISGHRSVSWYQQTPGQGLQFLFEYFSETQRNKGNFPGRFSGRQFSNSRSEMNVSTLELGDSALYLCASSSGESINTIYFGEGSWLTVV.

Notes on this clone: Relative to the germline gene, one junction end is altered; a read error may explain this. The genes are TRBV9 and TRBJ1-1; 7 nucleotides match TRBD1. Germline V gives CDR1 SGDLS, CDR2 YYNGEE. CDR3 length: 15 residues. CDR3 coding DNA: TGTGCCAGCAGCCCTTCAGGGGGAGGGAACTCTGAAGCTTTCTTT. Its protein is CASSPSGGGNSEAFF.

The V gene is TRBV5-6, the J gene TRBJ2-5; unclear D gene. Between the trimmed V and J ends, which lost 1 base and 5 bases, there was a span of 15 bases. Germline loops: CDR1 SGHDT, CDR2 YYEEEE. The CDR3 covers 15 residues. CDR3 sequence reads: CASSLNPQGWETQYF. The CDR3 DNA follows: TGTGCCAGCAGCTTGAATCCCCAAGGGTGGGAGACCCAGTACTTC.

The V gene is TRBV6-5, the J gene TRBJ1-1; D is uncertain. The CDR3 has 12 residues. Between the trimmed V and J ends, which lost 5 bases and 8 bases, there was a span of 12 bases. Germline V gene lookup returns CDR1 MNHEY and CDR2 SVGAGI. CDR3 sequence reads: CASSQDGLEAFF. The CDR3 nucleotides are TGTGCCAGCAGTCAGGACGGACTAGAAGCTTTCTTT.

The chain joins TRBV7-2 to TRBJ1-5; no firm D call. The CDR3 is made up of 15 amino acids. The V end lost 1 base, the J end lost 0 bases, and 7 bases lay between the germline ends. The germline V gene encodes CDR1 SGHTA and CDR2 FQGNSA. The DNA of the CDR3 is TGTGCCAGCAGCTTAGGCGGAAATAGCAATCAGCCCCAGCATTTT. Translated: CASSLGGNSNQPQHF.

The chain joins TRBV19 to TRBJ1-5; D unclear. Between the trimmed V and J ends, which lost 2 bases and 0 bases, there was a span of 5 bases. The CDR3 contains 14 residues. Per the germline V gene, CDR1 is LNHDA and CDR2 is SQIVND (reference sequence). CDR3 sequence: CASSIQHSNQPQHF. The CDR3 nucleotides are TGTGCCAGTAGTATACAACATAGCAATCAGCCCCAGCATTTT. Together with reference TRBV19 and TRBJ1-5, the CDR3 gives the full variable domain: DGGITQSPKYLFRKEGQNVTLSCEQNLNHDAMYWYRQDPGQGLRLIYYSQIVNDFQKGDIAEGYSVSREKKESFPLTVTSAQKNPTAFYLCASSIQHSNQPQHFGDGTRLSIL.

The chain employs TRBV30 and TRBJ1-1; no clear D gene. The germline V gene encodes CDR1 GTSNPN and CDR2 SVGIG (reference sequence). The CDR3 covers 11 residues. The V gene lost 2 bases and the J gene lost 7 bases, with 8 bases spanning the gap. The CDR3 DNA follows: TGTGCCTGGAGTAGGGCACTTGAAGCTTTCTTT. Translated, it gives CAWSRALEAFF.

This chain joins TRBV18 and TRBJ1-4, with D hard to call. Per the germline V gene, CDR1 is KGHSH and CDR2 is LQKENI. The CDR3 has 12 amino acids. With 4 bases removed from V and 8 bases from J, the gap between germline ends came to 8 bases. The CDR3 bases are TGTGCCAGCTCACAAGACGGCGAAAAACTGTTTTTT. Translation: CASSQDGEKLFF.

CDR3 coding DNA: TGCAGCGGCAGTGGTGGGCGGAGTTGGACTGAAGCTTTCTTT. Translating gives CSGSGGRSWTEAFF. The rearrangement links TRBV29-1 to TRBJ1-1; D gene ambiguous. Germline lookup yields CDR1 SQVTM and CDR2 ANQGSEA. The CDR3 consists of 14 residues. The V and J ends lost 7 bases and 5 bases respectively, with 20 bases between them.

The chain has TRBV4-1 and TRBJ1-3, with TRBD1 matching over 7 bases. The CDR3 is 19 amino acids. Germline CDR1 and CDR2: MGHRA and YSYEKL. The trim removed 0 bases at V and 0 bases at J, leaving 11 bases unmatched. The CDR3 protein is CASSQEGRGAVISGNTIYF. In DNA, the CDR3 is TGCGCCAGCAGCCAAGAGGGCAGGGGGGCAGTCATCTCTGGAAACACCATATATTTT.

This clone was recorded only once. The chain has TRBV10-3 and TRBJ1-2; D ambiguous. V was cut by 2 bases and J by 5 bases, with 9 bases left in between. This CDR3 spans 13 amino acids. In germline, CDR1 is ENHRY, CDR2 SYGVKD. Here the CDR3 DNA reads TGTGCCATCAGTGAGGCGAAGGGATATGGCTACACCTTC. Translating it yields CAISEAKGYGYTF.

The chain combines TRBV5-6 with TRBJ2-7; D is undetermined. Germline CDR1 is SGHDT and CDR2 is YYEEEE. Trimming cost V 3 bases and J 0 bases, with 7 bases left between them. This CDR3 has 13 amino acids. For the CDR3, the DNA is TGTGCCAGCAGCTACCTCGGCTCCTACGAGCAGTACTTC. Translation gives CASSYLGSYEQYF.

The sample holds one count of this clone. One junction end disagrees with the germline gene, perhaps due to a read error. This chain connects TRBV7-8 to TRBJ1-1; a weak D match, TRBD1 (5 bases). Germline V CDR1 and CDR2: SGHVS, FQNEAQ. The CDR3 runs to 13 residues. Written as DNA, the CDR3 is TGTGCCAGCGGCTTAACAGGCAACACTGAAGCTTTCTTT. Translated: CASGLTGNTEAFF.

The V and J genes are TRBV29-1 and TRBJ1-2; 7 nucleotides line up with TRBD1. Germline assignment: CDR1 SQVTM and CDR2 ANQGSEA. The junction had 5 bases not matched to a gene; V was cut back by 5 bases and J by 2 bases. The CDR3 consists of 13 residues. The DNA for the CDR3 is TGCAGCGTTCTTTCGGGACAGAACTATGGCTACACCTTC. It yields the protein CSVLSGQNYGYTF.

The sample holds one count of this clone. The chain employs TRBV7-6 and TRBJ1-1, with D possibly TRBD1 on 5 matching bases. Trimming removed 1 base from V and 3 bases from J, with 15 bases in between. CDR1 SGHVS and CDR2 FNYEAQ come from the germline V gene. There are 16 residues in the CDR3. The CDR3 DNA is TGTGCCAGCAGCTTAGTTGCCGGGGCGATGGACACTGAAGCTTTCTTT. This codes for CASSLVAGAMDTEAFF. Full variable domain (missing parts from reference TRBV7-6 and TRBJ1-1): GAGVSQSPRYKVTKRGQDVALRCDPISGHVSLYWYRQALGQGPEFLTYFNYEAQQDKSGLPNDRFSAERPEGSISTLTIQRTEQRDSAMYRCASSLVAGAMDTEAFFGQGTRLTVV.